This paragraph covers one TCR beta chain sequence. This sample was included in a study of somatic mutations in cytotoxic T cells in rheumatoid arthritis. The length of the CDR3 is 16 residues. The germline CDR1 and CDR2 sequences are SNHLY and FYNNEI. The germline V and J ends were trimmed by 6 bases and 3 bases, with 20 bases remaining between them. The table came from immunoSEQ multiplex PCR; TCRdb's copy has only in-frame clones and leaves some out. Among approximately 12,000 clones listed, 80% were seen once. This receptor was taken from a man between 45 and 60 years old in good health. Specimen: CD8+ T cells sorted from blood. The chain recombines TRBV2 with TRBJ1-1; a possible D gene is TRBD1 (5 bases). CDR3 sequence: CASSPAGLRTDTEAFF. DNA of the CDR3: TGTGCCAGCAGCCCCGCGGGACTTCGGACCGACACTGAAGCTTTCTTT.